Described below is a single T cell receptor beta chain sequence and its context. Antigen specificity is unknown. V trimming: 1 base; J trimming: 6 bases; junction bases outside the gene matches: 5. Germline assignment: CDR1 SGHTA and CDR2 FQGNSA. CDR3 length equals 15 residues. Regarding time point: blood 4 weeks post-SBRT, at nephrectomy. Indicated treatment: 15 Gy SBRT to primary tumor, nephrectomy 4 weeks later. Nephrectomy followed 15 Gy stereotactic body radiation by 4 weeks. Serial blood draws occurred at baseline and 2 and 4 weeks post-SBRT. This sample is drawn from a study of radiation and T cells in renal cell carcinoma. Study-level findings and limits: From baseline, blood top tumor clonotypes peaked at 2 weeks post-radiation.

Generated by immunoSEQ multiplex PCR, the TCRdb table keeps only in-frame clones and is missing some. In the table there are 130,000 to 150,000 clones, around nine tenths of which are singletons. The sequence was obtained from a woman in her 50s with renal cell carcinoma. This chain connects TRBV7-2 to TRBJ1-4; TRBD1 aligns across 7 bases. The source material was blood, sampled from a patient whose treatment included radiotherapy and nephrectomy. The CDR3 DNA is TGTGCCAGCAGCTTAGGAGCAGGGGGAGATGAAAAACTGTTTTTT. Translating it yields CASSLGAGGDEKLFF.